The rows below give T cell receptor beta chains drawn from one sample of a study of response to subunit inactivated influenza vaccine. A single record per CDR3 protein comes from TCRdb applying MiXCR to the RT-PCR reads. The table includes some 520,000 distinct CDR3 sequences, approximately 15% detected once. The sequences come from CD4+ T cells sorted from PBMCs, collected around 25 months after vaccination. Receptors originate from a man aged 50 to 75 who received an inactivated influenza vaccine. The CDR3 runs from the conserved cysteine through the conserved F or W. A D gene is named only where the DNA matches it firmly. Only part of the rows carry a size: once, few, many, or a class if the clone is expanded.

d_gene | j_gene | v_gene | abundance | CDR3nt | CDR3aa
NA | TRBJ1-2 | TRBV6-6 | NA | TGTGCCAGCAGCCAGACAGTACCCTCGGGCTACACCTTC | CASSQTVPSGYTF
NA | TRBJ2-7 | TRBV7-2 | NA | TGTGCCAGCAGCTTAGGTCGGGGGAGCTCCTACGAGCAGTACTTC | CASSLGRGSSYEQYF
NA | TRBJ1-3 | TRBV5-1 | few | TGCGCCAGCAGCAGTACAGCGTCGGGAAACACCATATATTTT | CASSSTASGNTIYF
NA | TRBJ2-2 | TRBV10-3 | NA | TGTGCCATCAGGCCCGGCGGGGATACCGGGGAGCTGTTTTTT | CAIRPGGDTGELFF
NA | TRBJ2-1 | TRBV10-3 | NA | TGTGCCATCAGTGGCGGCAGTGGGTCCTACAATGAGCAGTTCTTC | CAISGGSGSYNEQFF
NA | TRBJ2-5 | TRBV6-1 | few | TGTGCCAGCTACAGGGCCCGCGGGGAGACCCAGTACTTC | CASYRARGETQYF
TRBD1 | TRBJ1-2 | TRBV5-1 | NA | TGCGCCAGCAGCCCGGGACAGGGGGCGCGTGGCTACACCTTC | CASSPGQGARGYTF
TRBD2 | TRBJ2-3 | TRBV5-1 | few | TGCGCCAGCAGCTTGGCCGTGTCTAGCGGTATCACAGATACGCAGTATTTT | CASSLAVSSGITDTQYF
TRBD1 | TRBJ2-3 | TRBV5-1 | NA | TGCGCCAGCAGCTCCGGGACAGGGGGCCAGGATACGCAGTATTTT | CASSSGTGGQDTQYF
NA | TRBJ2-7 | TRBV20-1 | NA | TGCAGTGCTAGTAGTTCGGCCCGCGTCTCGGAGCAGTACTTC | CSASSSARVSEQYF
TRBD1 | TRBJ1-5 | TRBV12-3/TRBV12-4 | many | TGTGCCAGCAGGGGACAGAATAGCAATCAGCCCCAGCATTTT | CASRGQNSNQPQHF
TRBD2 | TRBJ2-7 | TRBV5-1 | many | TGCGCCAGCAGCTGGCTAGCGGGAGTAGACGAGCAGTACTTC | CASSWLAGVDEQYF
NA | TRBJ2-1 | TRBV12-3/TRBV12-4 | few | TGTGCCAGCAGTTCGGGCCCCCTAACGGGCAATGAGCAGTTCTTC | CASSSGPLTGNEQFF
NA | TRBJ2-7 | TRBV12-3/TRBV12-4 | once | TGTGCCAGCAGCCGGGGACGGTCACTCTACGAGCAGTACTTC | CASSRGRSLYEQYF
NA | TRBJ2-5 | TRBV12-3/TRBV12-4 | NA | TGTGCCAGCAGTACCTCGGACCGGGAGACCCAGTACTTC | CASSTSDRETQYF
NA | TRBJ2-7 | TRBV7-9 | NA | TGTGCCAGCAGCCTATATGTAGCGGAGCTACGAGGGCAGTACTTC | CASSLYVAELRGQYF
NA | TRBJ2-5 | TRBV20-1 | NA | TGCAGTGCCAGGGTCAGACAAGAGACCCAGTACTTC | CSARVRQETQYF
NA | TRBJ2-1 | TRBV14 | NA | TGTGCCAGCAGCCGAAGCAGGGCGACCTACAATGAGCAGTTCTTC | CASSRSRATYNEQFF
NA | TRBJ2-2 | TRBV4-2 | NA | TGTGCCAGCAGCCAAGAGGTGCCCGGGGAGCTGTTTTTT | CASSQEVPGELFF
TRBD1 | TRBJ1-1 | TRBV12-3/TRBV12-4 | many | TGTGCCAGCAGTCGGTCGGACAGGGGATATACTGAAGCTTTCTTT | CASSRSDRGYTEAFF
TRBD2 | TRBJ2-3 | TRBV12-3/TRBV12-4 | many | TGTGCCAGCAGTTCGGGGTGGGAGCGGGACACAGATACGCAGTATTTT | CASSSGWERDTDTQYF
NA | TRBJ2-3 | TRBV4-3 | few | TGCGCCAGCAGCCAAGGGAGCACTTTCGGTCATACGCAGTATTTT | CASSQGSTFGHTQYF